Listed here is a single TCR beta chain. Its antigen is as yet unknown. The sample is drawn from a study of CD8 T cells in Susac syndrome. Study-wide findings and caveats: The study's TCR sequencing and HLA analysis covered a relatively small number of individuals, and the study acknowledged this.

The V and J ends lost 0 bases and 7 bases respectively, with 17 bases between them. Per germline, CDR1 LGHDT and CDR2 YNNKEL (reference sequence). The CDR3 consists of 16 residues. Sequencing of TCR beta was undertaken in CD8+ and CD4+ T cells derived from blood. Controls were healthy donors chosen to match patients in age and sex. Random-hexamer reverse transcription was applied to roughly 0.45 to 1 ug RNA. By means of immunoSEQ multiplex PCR, TCR beta CDR3 spanning 54 Vbeta and 13 Jbeta underwent amplification. TCRdb reprocessed the immunoSEQ multiplex PCR reads via MiXCR and lists one record per CDR3 protein. The data hold some 120,000 distinct CDR3 sequences, with 94% observed a single time.

V gene TRBV3-1 combines with J gene TRBJ2-3; D may be TRBD2 (6 bases). Sequenced: CD4+ T cells from PBMCs. The source of this sequence is a human donor in good health. CDR3: CASSQDTGRSPNTQYF. The CDR3, as DNA: TGTGCCAGCAGCCAAGATACGGGGAGGAGCCCGAATACGCAGTATTTT.